One and the same sample provided the 5 T cell receptor beta chains below, sequenced in a study of blood T cell repertoires in COVID-19. Method: immunoSEQ multiplex PCR; TCRdb's copy keeps in-frame clones and lacks some. The table includes approximately 90,000 clones, about 89% detected once. The sequenced sample was peripheral blood. The receptors derive from a human donor with acute or convalescent COVID-19. The donor label of this sample is uncertain.

The chain employs TRBV18 and TRBJ1-1; a weak D match, TRBD1 (5 bases). CDR3 length equals 14 residues. The germline CDR1 and CDR2 sequences are KGHSH and LQKENI. Trimming pared 3 bases from V and 4 bases from J, leaving 12 bases between. The CDR3 DNA reads as TGTGCCAGCTCACCGGCACAGGAGGGCACTGAAGCTTTCTTT. Its translation is CASSPAQEGTEAFF.

The chain couples TRBV18 to TRBJ2-5; D perhaps matches TRBD1 (6 bases). V was clipped by 6 bases and J by 5 bases, with 13 bases between them. The CDR3 is 13 amino acids. Germline-derived CDR1 and CDR2 are KGHSH and LQKENI. The CDR3 coding sequence is TGTGCCAGCTCGCGGAACAGGGAGGAGACCCAGTACTTC. Residues: CASSRNREETQYF.

This clone was observed a handful of times. This chain uses TRBV7-2 with TRBJ2-2, with 12 positions matching TRBD2. V lost 5 bases to trimming and J lost 7 bases; unmatched junction nucleotides: 5. This CDR3 has 15 residues. Germline V gene lookup returns CDR1 SGHTA and CDR2 FQGNSA. The CDR3 protein is CASSPTTSGGGELFF. The DNA of the CDR3 is TGTGCCAGCAGCCCTACGACTAGCGGGGGCGGGGAGCTGTTTTTT.

This sequence joins TRBV29-1 and TRBJ1-2, with TRBD1 as a possible D gene (5 bases). Germline CDR1 reads SQVTM; CDR2 reads ANQGSEA. The CDR3 has 13 amino acids. The germline V and J ends were trimmed by 1 base and 7 bases, with 13 bases remaining between them. CDR3: CSVEGGQGFGYTF. CDR3 DNA sequence: TGCAGCGTTGAAGGAGGTCAGGGCTTTGGCTACACCTTC.

The chain is built from TRBV20-1 and TRBJ2-5; 7 nucleotides match TRBD1. This CDR3 region has 11 residues. Germline-derived CDR1 and CDR2 are DFQATT and SNEGSKA (reference sequence). V was pared by 3 bases and J by 8 bases, with 3 bases of the junction left unmatched. CDR3 protein: CSARLGGTQYF. CDR3 DNA sequence: TGCAGTGCTAGGCTAGGGGGCACCCAGTACTTC.